Below are 12 T cell receptor beta chains sequenced from a single sample in a study of Ad26.COV2.S vaccination and SARS-CoV-2 variants. Described treatment: 19 received Ad26.COV2.S at low or high dose, single or two shots; about 5 received placebo; per-sample allocation not given. Day 63 after the first vaccine or placebo injection was the time point for sampling. Data came from immunoSEQ multiplex PCR; TCRdb stores just in-frame clones and leaves some out. The data contain around 240,000 clones, over 75% of them singletons. Source: peripheral blood, taken in a trial of Ad26.COV2.S vaccine versus placebo. The receptors stem from a person aged 18-60 years who received the Ad26.COV2.S COVID-19 vaccine or a placebo.

This rearrangement joins TRBV5-6 to TRBJ2-2, with D possibly matching TRBD1 (8 bases). Trimming cost V 0 bases and J 5 bases, with 14 bases left between them. The germline V gene has CDR1 SGHDT and CDR2 YYEEEE. This CDR3 region has 16 residues. As DNA, the CDR3 is TGTGCCAGCAGCTTGGGCGGACAGGGACTAACCGGGGAGCTGTTTTTT. Translating gives CASSLGGQGLTGELFF.

This chain uses TRBV19 with TRBJ2-3; D is unresolved. The CDR3 covers 15 residues. Looked up from germline, CDR1 is LNHDA and CDR2 is SQIVND (reference sequence). Trimming shortened V by 3 bases and J by 2 bases, and 12 bases separated the two germline ends. CDR3 sequence (DNA): TGTGCCAGTAGTATGGCGGACGGGTACACAGATACGCAGTATTTT. This codes for CASSMADGYTDTQYF.

The chain has TRBV28 and TRBJ2-3; D is possibly TRBD2 (6 bases). The V gene's germline CDR1 is MDHEN and CDR2 SYDVKM. CDR3 length: 14 residues. Trimming removed 4 bases at V and 0 bases at J, with 8 bases between. CDR3 residues: CASSSGGSTDTQYF. The CDR3 nucleotides read TGTGCCAGCAGTTCTGGAGGGAGCACAGATACGCAGTATTTT.

The chain has TRBV6-5 and TRBJ2-7, with 9 bases that match TRBD2. Germline CDR1 and CDR2: MNHEY and SVGAGI. This CDR3 has 14 amino acids. The V segment lost 7 bases and the J segment 0 bases; nucleotides outside the gene matches: 4. CDR3 sequence: CASTRTSASYEQYF. The CDR3 coding sequence is TGTGCCAGCACCCGGACTAGCGCCTCCTACGAGCAGTACTTC.

V usage is TRBV30 and J usage is TRBJ1-1; D might be TRBD1 (6 bases). The CDR3 contains 12 residues. The V and J ends lost 1 base and 4 bases respectively, with 7 bases between them. Germline V gene lookup returns CDR1 GTSNPN and CDR2 SVGIG (reference sequence). The DNA of the CDR3 is TGTGCCTGGAGTGAGGGGGGCACTGAAGCTTTCTTT. Translating it yields CAWSEGGTEAFF.

The rearrangement uses TRBV11-3 and TRBJ2-5; D possibly uses TRBD1 or TRBD2 (5 bases each). The CDR3 totals 15 residues. V dropped 4 bases and J dropped 3 bases, with 15 bases sitting between them. Germline V CDR1 and CDR2: SGHNT, YENEEA. This chain's CDR3 is CASSSSQGREETQYF. CDR3 nucleotide sequence: TGTGCCAGCAGCTCTTCCCAGGGACGGGAAGAGACCCAGTACTTC. Based on the CDR3 plus reference TRBV11-3 and TRBJ2-5, the full variable domain is EAGVVQSPRYKIIEKKQPVAFWCNPISGHNTLYWYLQNLGQGPELLIRYENEEAVDDSQLPKDRFSAERLKGVDSTLKIQPAELGDSAVYLCASSSSQGREETQYFGPGTRLLVL.

V usage is TRBV11-2 and J usage is TRBJ2-2, with TRBD1 matching 10 bases. V shed 7 bases and J 4 bases; nucleotides not matched to a gene: 9. The CDR3 has 16 amino acids. Germline V gene sequence: CDR1 SGHAT, CDR2 FQNNGV. CDR3 region: CASNSPGQGFTGELFF. In nucleotides, the CDR3 is TGTGCCAGCAACTCTCCGGGACAGGGGTTCACCGGGGAGCTGTTTTTT.

The chain couples TRBV24-1 to TRBJ2-2; TRBD2 might be the D (7 bases). CDR1 is KGHDR and CDR2 is SFDVKD in the germline V gene. This CDR3 is built from 13 residues. Trimming shortened V by 9 bases and J by 7 bases, and 14 bases separated the two germline ends. The CDR3 spells CATEGGGIGELFF. The CDR3 DNA reads as TGTGCCACCGAGGGAGGGGGAATCGGGGAGCTGTTTTTT.

This clone was seen a handful of times. The chain carries TRBV10-3 and TRBJ1-6; no definite D call. Germline CDR1 is ENHRY and CDR2 is SYGVKD. This CDR3 comprises 15 residues. V was cut by 6 bases and J by 0 bases, with 9 bases left in between. The CDR3 bases are TGTGCCATCAGGGACTCAAGCTCCTATAATTCACCCCTCCACTTT. It yields the protein CAIRDSSSYNSPLHF.

The V and J genes are TRBV6-5 and TRBJ2-7; 9 nucleotides match TRBD1. Germline lookup yields CDR1 MNHEY and CDR2 SVGAGI. This CDR3 region has 14 residues. V lost 6 bases and J lost 2; bases outside the gene matches: 5. CDR3 bases: TGTGCCAGCAGCCAGACAGGGGGTGCCTACGAGCAGTACTTC. This encodes CASSQTGGAYEQYF.

V and J are TRBV19 and TRBJ2-2, with 7 positions matching TRBD1. The CDR3 has 16 amino acids. Unmatched junction bases numbered 11, after V lost 9 bases and J lost 1 base. Looked up from germline, CDR1 is LNHDA and CDR2 is SQIVND (reference sequence). The CDR3, as DNA: TGTGCCAGCTCCAGAGGGGGCCTCGGGAACACCGGGGAGCTGTTTTTT. Translation gives CASSRGGLGNTGELFF. The variable domain in full, completed from reference TRBV19 and TRBJ2-2, reads DGGITQSPKYLFRKEGQNVTLSCEQNLNHDAMYWYRQDPGQGLRLIYYSQIVNDFQKGDIAEGYSVSREKKESFPLTVTSAQKNPTAFYLCASSRGGLGNTGELFFGEGSRLTVL.

The rearrangement joins TRBV11-2 to TRBJ2-7; TRBD2 might be the D (6 bases). Per germline, CDR1 SGHAT and CDR2 FQNNGV. The V end lost 8 bases, the J end lost 3 bases, and 14 bases lay between the germline ends. The CDR3 consists of 13 residues. The CDR3 spells CASEAGIRYEQYF. The CDR3 region has the DNA TGTGCCAGCGAAGCGGGCATCCGCTACGAGCAGTACTTC.